Listed below are T cell receptor beta chains from one sample, sequenced in a study of T cells in Graves' hyperthyroidism and ophthalmopathy. TCRdb analysed the multiplex PCR reads with MiXCR anew, one entry per CDR3 protein. The table records about 610,000 distinct CDR3 sequences, about 14% of them present only once. Material for sequencing was blood. These receptors came from a woman between 40 and 55 years old with Graves' ophthalmopathy. CDR3s include the opening cysteine and the closing phenylalanine or tryptophan. Each record gives: clone size, J gene, D gene, V gene, CDR3 length, CDR3 DNA, CDR3 protein. A D gene is named only where the DNA matches it firmly. Where a row states a size, it is once, few, many or the class of an expanded clone; other rows omit it.

many TRBJ2-5 - TRBV19 12 TGTGCCAGTAGTATGGACCAAGAGACCCAGTACTTC CASSMDQETQYF
few TRBJ2-2 - TRBV4-1 15 TGCGCCAGCAGCCAAGGACTAGGTGACACCGGGGAGCTGTTTTTT CASSQGLGDTGELFF
- TRBJ2-5 TRBD2 TRBV20-1 16 TGCAGTGCTAGAGATGTGGTACGGGGGGTCATAAAGACCCAGTACTTC CSARDVVRGVIKTQYF
few TRBJ2-4 - TRBV12-3/TRBV12-4 15 TGTGCCAGCAGTGCCAGACACCGCCTGGGGAACATTCAGTACTTC CASSARHRLGNIQYF
many TRBJ2-7 - TRBV11-2 14 TGTGCCAGCACCACGGGGGCAGGCTCCTACGAGCAGTACTTC CASTTGAGSYEQYF
few TRBJ2-6 - TRBV11-3 15 TGTGCCAGCACTCCGCGGGACTCTGGGGCCAACGTCCTGACTTTC CASTPRDSGANVLTF
many TRBJ2-7 TRBD2 TRBV19 18 TGTGCCAGTAGTATGACGTATTACTCAAGCGGGAGTAGCTACGAGCAGTACTTC CASSMTYYSSGSSYEQYF
many TRBJ1-1 TRBD1 TRBV29-1 14 TGCAGCGTGCCGACAGGGGGCATGAACACTGAAGCTTTCTTT CSVPTGGMNTEAFF
few TRBJ1-3 TRBD1 TRBV11-1 16 TGTGCCAGCAGGAGACAGGGGGTCGGCTCTGGAAACACCATATATTTT CASRRQGVGSGNTIYF
many TRBJ1-5 - TRBV12-3/TRBV12-4 13 TGTGCCAGCAGTTTAGTGATGGATCAGCCCCAGCATTTT CASSLVMDQPQHF
- TRBJ2-3 TRBD2 TRBV27 16 TGTGCCAGCAGTTTCGGAGCGGGAGTCGGAACAGATACGCAGTATTTT CASSFGAGVGTDTQYF
many TRBJ1-2 - TRBV27 12 TGTGCCAGCGGTAACCAGGACTATGGCTACACCTTC CASGNQDYGYTF
many TRBJ2-2 - TRBV6-5 17 TGTGCCAGCAGTTACTCAGGGGCCCTAGGTAACACCGGGGAGCTGTTTTTT CASSYSGALGNTGELFF
many TRBJ1-1 - TRBV5-5 15 TGTGCCAGCAGCTTGGAGGCGGGCTGGTACACTGAAGCTTTCTTT CASSLEAGWYTEAFF
many TRBJ1-1 - TRBV2 13 TGTGCCAGCAGTGAAGGGGAGGTTCGGGAGGCTTTCTTT CASSEGEVREAFF
many TRBJ2-2 - TRBV6-5 15 TGTGCCAGCAGTTATACACAGGGAAGGACCGGGGAGCTGTTTTTT CASSYTQGRTGELFF
many TRBJ2-7 TRBD2 TRBV7-6 14 TGTGCCAGCAGCTTAGGGACTAGCTCCTACGAGCAGTACTTC CASSLGTSSYEQYF
- TRBJ2-7 TRBD2 TRBV9 16 TGTGCCAGCAGAGCCCCCAGGACTAGCTCTTTTGACGAGCAGTACTTC CASRAPRTSSFDEQYF
many TRBJ2-1 - TRBV11-3 17 TGTGCCAGCAGCCTAAATGGGCAACTATTAGAACTACAGGAGCAGTTCTTC CASSLNGQLLELQEQFF
many TRBJ1-1 - TRBV6-1 15 TGTGTCAGCAGCGAGGACCGGGCCGTGAACACTGAAGCTTTCTTT CVSSEDRAVNTEAFF
many TRBJ2-7 TRBD1 TRBV7-2 15 TGTGCCAGCAGCTTGACTGGACAGGGGAGGGGCGAGCAGTACTTC CASSLTGQGRGEQYF
many TRBJ2-7 TRBD1 TRBV20-1 18 TGCAGTGCTAAAGGCGGGACAGGGGATACGAAGAGCTCCTACGAGCAGTACTTC CSAKGGTGDTKSSYEQYF
- TRBJ2-7 TRBD1 TRBV6-2/TRBV6-3 14 TGTGCCAGCAGTAAACGACAGGGTTTTTACGAGCAGTACTTC CASSKRQGFYEQYF
many TRBJ2-7 TRBD2 TRBV12-3/TRBV12-4 15 TGTGCCAGCAGTGCAAGCGGGAGTGCTGGCTACGAGCAGTACTTC CASSASGSAGYEQYF
- TRBJ2-7 - TRBV28 11 TGTGCCAGCACCGGTACCTACGAGCAGTACTTC CASTGTYEQYF
many TRBJ1-5 - TRBV28 13 TGTGCCAGCAGACAGGGAACCAATCAGCCCCAGCATTTT CASRQGTNQPQHF
many TRBJ2-2 TRBD1 TRBV29-1 15 TGCAGCGTTTATCCCTCCGACAGGGGACCCGGGGAGCTGTTTTTT CSVYPSDRGPGELFF
few TRBJ2-7 - TRBV28 15 TGTGCCAGCAGCTGGACCTCCTCGGGAGCCTACGAGCAGTACTTC CASSWTSSGAYEQYF
many TRBJ2-7 - TRBV7-8 15 TGTGCCAGCAGCTCCATTAGCGTAGCGTCCTACGAGCAGTACTTC CASSSISVASYEQYF
- TRBJ2-7 TRBD2 TRBV7-2 13 TGTGCCAACAGCTTACGGCGGGAGTATGAGCAGTACTTC CANSLRREYEQYF
- TRBJ2-3 - TRBV28 14 TGTGCCAGTAGAACGGGCCAAGGGCCAGATACGCAGTATTTT CASRTGQGPDTQYF
- TRBJ2-7 - TRBV28 13 TGTGCCAGCAGTTTGGAGGGAAGGGTTGAGCAGTACTTC CASSLEGRVEQYF
many TRBJ1-2 - TRBV2 13 TGTGCCAGCAGTGAAGCGCCAGACTATGGCTACACCTTC CASSEAPDYGYTF
- TRBJ1-3 - TRBV9 14 TGTGCCAGCAGTGCAGATTTCTCTGGAAACACCATATATTTT CASSADFSGNTIYF
few TRBJ1-5 - TRBV5-1 15 TGCGCCAGCAGCTTGTCGGGTCAGCTCGGGCAGCCCCAGCATTTT CASSLSGQLGQPQHF
many TRBJ1-5 TRBD1 TRBV6-1 14 TGTGCCAGTAAACTACAGGGGGCGGATCAGCCCCAGCATTTT CASKLQGADQPQHF
many TRBJ2-7 TRBD1 TRBV11-1 16 TGTGCCAGCAGCTTAGCTTTGGGGACAGGTCGAAGCGAGCAGTACTTC CASSLALGTGRSEQYF
many TRBJ2-7 - TRBV5-1 12 TGCGCCAGCAGCTGGGTTGGAGGCGTAGGGTACTTC CASSWVGGVGYF